This TCR beta chain emerged from a study of blood T cells in healthy people across ages. The CDR3 totals 14 residues. Per germline, CDR1 SGHVS and CDR2 FNYEAQ. Together with a sample-barcoded 5' primer, a J-beta primer mix was included in a second PCR lasting roughly 6 to 12 cycles. Every cDNA molecule bore a tag from a template-switch adaptor containing 12 random nucleotides. From the 5' RACE reads, TCRdb called clonotypes with MiXCR, one entry per CDR3 protein. This repertoire shows about 1.5 million distinct CDR3 sequences, approximately 42% found once; its top ten account for about 4.1%. Study conclusions and caveats: The recorded TCR beta diversity per million T cells decreased in a roughly linear manner with age.

Points on this clonotype: Its matching antigen is unknown.

Sequenced material: blood. V and J are TRBV7-6 and TRBJ2-5; weak D call: TRBD2 (6 bases). The tail of the sequence fits TRBJ2-7 better, so the J call may be wrong. This receptor was taken from a woman under 30 in good health. The CDR3 loop is CASSRGTGDFEQYF. In DNA, the CDR3 is TGTGCCAGCAGCAGAGGGACGGGAGATTTCGAGCAGTACTTC.